The 23 T cell receptor beta chains below all came from one sample that was sequenced in a study of cytomegalovirus exposure and HLA in healthy donors. 60 Vbeta and 13 Jbeta primers were used in PCR. Some clones are missing from TCRdb's copy, which holds only in-frame ones; the method was immunoSEQ multiplex PCR. The sample lists over 250,000 clones; around 86% were seen once. The sequenced sample was PBMCs. Receptor source: a man aged 40-49 years in good health and CMV-seropositive.

The chain combines TRBV28 with TRBJ1-2; weak D call: TRBD1 (6 bases). CDR1 and CDR2 (germline): MDHEN, SYDVKM. The V end was cut by 2 bases, the J end by 3 bases, with 22 bases between. The CDR3 is 18 residues long. CDR3 residues: CASSLQPERRDTYYGYTF. The CDR3 region has the DNA TGTGCCAGCAGTTTACAGCCCGAGAGACGGGACACCTACTATGGCTACACCTTC.

The chain has TRBV18 and TRBJ2-7; 7 bases fit TRBD1. The V and J ends lost 5 bases and 0 bases, in that order; junction bases with no gene match: 7. Germline loops: CDR1 KGHSH, CDR2 LQKENI. The CDR3 covers 15 residues. The chain's CDR3 is CASSTRGPYSYEQYF. The DNA for the CDR3 is TGTGCCAGCTCAACTAGGGGGCCCTACTCCTACGAGCAGTACTTC.

The chain carries TRBV27 and TRBJ1-5, with D perhaps TRBD1 (5 bases). V lost 2 bases, J lost 5 bases, and 13 bases lay in between. The CDR3 is 15 residues long. Germline CDR1 MNHEY, CDR2 SMNVEV (reference sequence). CDR3 in DNA: TGTGCCAGCAGTTTAAGCGGGACTGCATATCAGCCCCAGCATTTT. Translating it yields CASSLSGTAYQPQHF.

This clone was observed once. The chain is built from TRBV4-1 and TRBJ2-5; D might be TRBD2 (5 bases). The CDR3 contains 16 residues. Trimming took off 7 bases at V and 2 bases at J, with 20 bases between the two ends. Per the germline V gene, CDR1 is MGHRA and CDR2 is YSYEKL. In DNA, the CDR3 is TGCGCCAGCATAGGAGAGGGTCCCGTTTCACAAGAGACCCAGTACTTC. This sequence encodes CASIGEGPVSQETQYF.

The genes are TRBV5-1 and TRBJ2-5; 10 positions agree with TRBD1. Germline V gene data show CDR1 as SGHRS and CDR2 as YFSETQ. The J segment lost 4 bases and the V segment lost 3 bases, leaving 9 bases of the junction unmatched. The CDR3 runs to 16 residues. The CDR3 sequence is CASSSPGTGERETQYF. The DNA for the CDR3 is TGCGCCAGCAGCTCGCCAGGGACAGGGGAACGAGAGACCCAGTACTTC.

The gene calls are TRBV12-5 and TRBJ1-4, with TRBD1 identical over 8 bases. Germline V lookup: CDR1 LGHNT, CDR2 FRNRAP. V lost 2 bases, J lost 7 bases, and 12 bases stayed unmatched. This CDR3 has 17 residues. The CDR3 DNA follows: TGTGCTAGTGGTTTGCCCCCCGCCCAGGGGGCGAGTGAAAAACTGTTTTTT. This encodes CASGLPPAQGASEKLFF.

The count of this clone is one. The chain is built from TRBV27 and TRBJ2-1, with D perhaps TRBD1 (6 bases). CDR1 MNHEY and CDR2 SMNVEV come from the germline V gene (reference sequence). This CDR3 is 15 amino acids long. V was shortened by 5 bases and J by 2 bases, with 13 bases between the two germline ends. The CDR3 DNA is TGTGCCAGCAGTCTCAGGGGAAGCCCCTACAATGAGCAGTTCTTC. Translated, it gives CASSLRGSPYNEQFF.

This chain uses TRBV7-9 with TRBJ1-2, with 10 bases lining up with TRBD1. The ends lost 5 bases at V and 4 bases at J; junction bases unmatched: 7. This CDR3 has 15 residues. Germline values: CDR1 SEHNR, CDR2 FQNEAQ (reference sequence). The CDR3 here is CASSPVGQGTYGYTF. CDR3 sequence (DNA): TGTGCCAGCAGCCCGGTGGGACAGGGGACCTATGGCTACACCTTC.

The V and J genes are TRBV7-8 and TRBJ2-5; the D gene is possibly TRBD2 (5 bases). V lost 2 bases and J lost 0, with 13 bases in between. Germline values: CDR1 SGHVS, CDR2 FQNEAQ. This CDR3 contains 16 residues. The CDR3 spells CASSLSPARDQETQYF. The CDR3 nucleotides read TGTGCCAGCAGCTTAAGTCCAGCGAGGGACCAAGAGACCCAGTACTTC.

The V gene is TRBV10-1, the J gene TRBJ2-7, with D perhaps TRBD2 (5 bases). The CDR3 runs 12 residues. Per the germline V gene, CDR1 is WNHNN and CDR2 is SYGVQD (reference sequence). V was pared by 3 bases and J by 6 bases, with 9 bases between. The chain's CDR3 is CASSDGLTEQYF. The CDR3 bases are TGCGCCAGCAGTGATGGACTCACCGAGCAGTACTTC.

A few counts support this clone. The genes are TRBV5-8 and TRBJ1-2; 8 bases agree with TRBD1. The CDR3 totals 15 residues. CDR1 and CDR2 from the germline V gene are SGHTS and YDEGEE. The V gene end was trimmed by 0 bases and the J gene end by 2 bases; junction bases not matched to a gene: 3. CDR3 protein: CASSLGDRRNYGYTF. Here the CDR3 DNA reads TGTGCCAGCAGCTTGGGGGACAGGAGAAACTATGGCTACACCTTC.

The chain links TRBV19 to TRBJ1-5; 7 bases align to TRBD1. The CDR3 sequence is 16 residues long. Trimming at V came to 6 bases and at J to 0 bases, leaving 8 bases not matched to a gene. Germline V gene data show CDR1 as LNHDA and CDR2 as SQIVND (reference sequence). This CDR3 reads CASSTDREDSNQPQHF. In nucleotides, the CDR3 is TGTGCCAGTAGCACCGACAGGGAGGATAGCAATCAGCCCCAGCATTTT.

This chain uses TRBV6-5 with TRBJ2-4, with D possibly TRBD2 on 6 matching bases. The CDR3 covers 13 residues. Germline lookup yields CDR1 MNHEY and CDR2 SVGAGI. V lost 6 bases and J 7 bases, leaving 13 bases between the germline ends. DNA of the CDR3: TGTGCCAGCAGCCTACGGGGGAGGAACATTCAGTACTTC. Amino acid sequence: CASSLRGRNIQYF.

The chain uses TRBV7-9 and TRBJ2-5; 8 positions match TRBD2. Germline CDR1 reads SEHNR; CDR2 reads FQNEAQ (reference sequence). V dropped 2 bases and J dropped 5; count of bases not matched to a gene: 10. The CDR3 runs to 16 residues. In nucleotides, the CDR3 is TGTGCCAGCAGCTTACTTAATGGAGGCGGGGGGGAGACCCAGTACTTC. As protein: CASSLLNGGGGETQYF.

The chain recombines TRBV27 with TRBJ2-1, with 9 bases that match TRBD2. V trimming: 5 bases; J trimming: 6 bases; junction bases outside the gene matches: 8. Germline-derived CDR1 and CDR2 are MNHEY and SMNVEV (reference sequence). The CDR3 covers 15 residues. CDR3 in amino acids: CASSPRTSDRNEQFF. CDR3 coding DNA: TGTGCCAGCAGTCCTCGGACTAGCGATCGCAATGAGCAGTTCTTC.

J is TRBJ2-7 and V is TRBV28, with 8 positions matching TRBD1. The ends lost 2 bases at V and 6 bases at J; junction bases unmatched: 12. The germline gives CDR1 MDHEN, CDR2 SYDVKM. This CDR3 is 16 amino acids long. CDR3 DNA: TGTGCCAGCAGTTTAAACCCCTGGACAGGGAAGACCGAGCAGTACTTC. Its translation: CASSLNPWTGKTEQYF. Full variable domain (rest looked up from reference TRBV28 and TRBJ2-7): DVKVTQSSRYLVKRTGEKVFLECVQDMDHENMFWYRQDPGLGLRLIYFSYDVKMKEKGDIPEGYSVSREKKERFSLILESASTNQTSMYLCASSLNPWTGKTEQYFGPGTRLTVT.

The V call is TRBV7-3, the J call TRBJ2-5; D is uncertain. The CDR3 is made up of 13 amino acids. Trimming took 2 bases from V and 2 from J, leaving 6 bases between them. Germline V gene data show CDR1 as SGHTA and CDR2 as FQGTGA. DNA for the CDR3: TGTGCCAGCAGCTTACAACTACAAGAGACCCAGTACTTC. Protein: CASSLQLQETQYF.

V usage is TRBV18 and J usage is TRBJ2-3, with 7 bases fitting TRBD2. The CDR3 length is 15 residues. CDR1 is KGHSH and CDR2 is LQKENI in the germline V gene. V shed 3 bases, J shed 3 bases, and the junction held 6 bases outside the gene matches. The CDR3 region is CASSPLAVGTDTQYF. The CDR3 nucleotides are TGTGCCAGCTCACCGCTAGCGGTGGGGACAGATACGCAGTATTTT. Full variable domain (remainder filled in from reference TRBV18 and TRBJ2-3): NAGVMQNPRHLVRRRGQEARLRCSPMKGHSHVYWYRQLPEEGLKFMVYLQKENIIDESGMPKERFSAEFPKEGPSILRIQQVVRGDSAAYFCASSPLAVGTDTQYFGPGTRLTVL.

This clone appeared once. The chain has TRBV6-6 and TRBJ1-4; the D gene is possibly TRBD1 (6 bases). The V gene lost 4 bases and the J gene lost 7 bases, with 16 bases spanning the gap. This CDR3 is built from 15 residues. CDR1 is MNHNY, CDR2 SVGAGI, per germline (reference sequence). As DNA, the CDR3 is TGTGCCAGCAGTTCTGCGGGGGGCGAGCGTGAAAAACTGTTTTTT. This encodes CASSSAGGEREKLFF.

The chain has TRBV11-2 and TRBJ2-5; 10 bases map to TRBD1. With 3 bases clipped from V and 4 bases from J, the junction kept 2 bases outside the gene matches. The CDR3 covers 14 residues. Germline CDR1 is SGHAT and CDR2 is FQNNGV. The CDR3 spells CASSLTGGLETQYF. The CDR3 DNA sequence: TGTGCCAGCAGCTTGACAGGGGGCTTAGAGACCCAGTACTTC.

This sequence joins TRBV28 and TRBJ2-7; 12 bases are a match to TRBD2. The germline V gene has CDR1 MDHEN and CDR2 SYDVKM. Germline trimming cut 7 bases from V and 1 base from J; bases unmatched to any gene: 5. CDR3 length: 15 amino acids. DNA of the CDR3: TGTGCCAGCACACTAGCGGGAGGTACATCCTACGAGCAGTACTTC. This translates into CASTLAGGTSYEQYF.

V gene TRBV5-4 combines with J gene TRBJ2-7, with 7 bases aligning to TRBD1. The CDR3 consists of 15 residues. V dropped 4 bases and J dropped 3; count of bases not matched to a gene: 10. The germline gives CDR1 SGHNT, CDR2 YYREEE (reference sequence). The CDR3 loop reads CASSHGQEGGYEQYF. The DNA of the CDR3 is TGTGCCAGCAGCCACGGACAGGAAGGGGGCTACGAGCAGTACTTC.

The chain has TRBV6-5 and TRBJ1-2; 9 bases match TRBD1. V lost 6 bases and J lost 5; bases outside the gene matches: 4. CDR3 length: 13 amino acids. Germline values: CDR1 MNHEY, CDR2 SVGAGI. The CDR3 is CASSATGGYGYTF. DNA of the CDR3: TGTGCCAGCAGCGCGACAGGGGGTTATGGCTACACCTTC.